Listed below are T cell receptor beta chains from one sample, sequenced in a study of blood T cell repertoires in COVID-19. Profiling relied on immunoSEQ multiplex PCR, and the TCRdb table lists in-frame clones only, not all of them. This table has 150,000 to 200,000 clones, about nine tenths appearing once. Material: peripheral blood. These receptors all stem from a man younger than 30 who had recovered from COVID-19. Each CDR3 is given with its conserved first and last residue. A D gene is named only where the DNA matches it firmly. Clone size is given for some rows only: seen once, a few or many times, or a class if the clone is expanded.

J gene | V gene | clone size | D gene | CDR3 DNA | CDR3 protein
TRBJ2-1 | TRBV13 | - | TRBD2 | TGTGCCAGCAGCATCGGAGGGACTAGGAATGAGCAGTTCTTC | CASSIGGTRNEQFF
TRBJ2-7 | TRBV19 | - | - | TGTGCCAGCATAGCCCACGAGCAGTACTTC | CASIAHEQYF
TRBJ1-2 | TRBV10-3 | - | TRBD1 | TGTGCCACCACCCCCGGGACAGACTGGTTAAAAAACTATGGCTACACCTTC | CATTPGTDWLKNYGYTF
TRBJ1-4 | TRBV6-5 | - | TRBD1 | TGTGCCAGCAGTCATGGCGGGACAGGGGGTGAAAAACTGTTTTTT | CASSHGGTGGEKLFF
TRBJ2-5 | TRBV9 | - | TRBD2 | TGTGCCAGCAGCCGCGGACTAGCGGGAGGGGAGACCCAGTACTTC | CASSRGLAGGETQYF
TRBJ2-7 | TRBV5-8 | - | TRBD1 | TGTGCCAGCAGCTTGGGTATAGGGCAGGGGGCCTACGAGCAGTACTTC | CASSLGIGQGAYEQYF
TRBJ1-5 | TRBV5-5 | - | - | TGTGCCAGCAGCTTAGTGCTTGGCTATCAGCCCCAGCATTTT | CASSLVLGYQPQHF
TRBJ2-7 | TRBV5-1 | once | TRBD2 | TGCGCCAGCAGCTTGGGTCGGGAGGGCTCGTACGAGCAGTACTTC | CASSLGREGSYEQYF
TRBJ2-1 | TRBV3-1/TRBV3-2 | - | TRBD2 | TGTGCCAGCAGCCAAGGGACAGCGGGAGGGCCTAGGAAGTCCTACAATGAGCAGTTCTTC | CASSQGTAGGPRKSYNEQFF
TRBJ2-6 | TRBV6-1 | - | TRBD1 | TGTGCCAGCAGTGAGGTCGGACAGGGGGGGTCTGGGGCCAACGTCCTGACTTTC | CASSEVGQGGSGANVLTF
TRBJ1-6 | TRBV6-2/TRBV6-3 | - | - | TGTGCCAGCAGTTTACCACTCACCGGGACCTATAATTCACCCCTCCACTTT | CASSLPLTGTYNSPLHF
TRBJ1-1 | TRBV7-9 | - | - | TGTGCCAGCAGCTTAGCGGCGAACACTGAAGCTTTCTTT | CASSLAANTEAFF
TRBJ1-1 | TRBV27 | - | - | TGTGCCAGCAGTTTCGAGGGAAACTCTGAAGCTTTCTTT | CASSFEGNSEAFF
TRBJ1-1 | TRBV12-3/TRBV12-4 | once | - | TGTGCCAGCAGTGGCTTGTACACTGAAGCTTTCTTT | CASSGLYTEAFF
TRBJ2-2 | TRBV15 | - | - | TGTGCCACCATGAGACCTAACAGGAACACCGGGGAGCTGTTTTTT | CATMRPNRNTGELFF
TRBJ2-7 | TRBV28 | - | TRBD2 | TGTGCCAGCAGTCCCCCCCGGGGGGCCTACGAGCAGTACTTC | CASSPPRGAYEQYF
TRBJ1-2 | TRBV12-5 | - | - | TGTGCTAGTGGTTTGACGACAGGTTCCTTGTACTTC | CASGLTTGSLYF
TRBJ2-7 | TRBV7-2 | few | TRBD1 | TGTGCCAGCAGCGACTTTCGACAGGGTTATGACGAGCAGTACTTC | CASSDFRQGYDEQYF
TRBJ2-7 | TRBV7-9 | - | - | TGTGCCAGCAGCTCCGAGTGGGGGCTAGCCTCCTACGAGCAGTACTTC | CASSSEWGLASYEQYF
TRBJ1-2 | TRBV25-1 | - | TRBD1 | TGTGCCAGCAGTGAATCACATACAGGGGGAGACGGCTACACCTTC | CASSESHTGGDGYTF
TRBJ2-3 | TRBV19 | - | - | TGTGCCAGTAGTGGTTTACAGAGCACTAGCACAGATACGCAGTATTTT | CASSGLQSTSTDTQYF
TRBJ2-1 | TRBV9 | - | TRBD2 | TGTGCCAGCAGCTCGAAGGAACTAGCGGGTAATTACAATGAGCAGTTCTTC | CASSSKELAGNYNEQFF
TRBJ2-7 | TRBV28 | - | TRBD1 | TGTGCCAGCAGTTTATTGGGACAGGCAGCAGACGAGCAGTACTTC | CASSLLGQAADEQYF
TRBJ1-2 | TRBV21-1 | - | - | TGTGCCAGCAGCAAGACAGGGAAGGGCTACACCTTC | CASSKTGKGYTF
TRBJ1-1 | TRBV3-1/TRBV3-2 | - | - | TGTGCCAGCAGCCAAGCCCCCCGAGAGAGTTGGGCTTTCTTT | CASSQAPRESWAFF
TRBJ2-1 | TRBV18 | - | TRBD2 | TGTGCCAGCTCACCACCGCCGCGAGCGGGAGATCAAAATGAGCAGTTCTTC | CASSPPPRAGDQNEQFF
TRBJ2-1 | TRBV29-1 | - | TRBD1 | TGCAGCCATCGACAGGGGGCGGGCGGGAATGAGCAGTTCTTC | CSHRQGAGGNEQFF
TRBJ2-7 | TRBV27 | - | TRBD2 | TGTGCCAGCAGTACGACTAGCGGGAGGGTTAACACCTACGAGCAGTACTTC | CASSTTSGRVNTYEQYF
TRBJ1-1 | TRBV4-1 | - | - | TGCGCCAGCAGCCCCACAGGTCCCCTAATGAACACTGAAGCTTTCTTT | CASSPTGPLMNTEAFF
TRBJ1-5 | TRBV6-5 | - | - | TGTGCCAGCAGTTATCGGGGAATACAGCATTTT | CASSYRGIQHF
TRBJ2-1 | TRBV7-3 | few | TRBD2 | TGTGCCAGCAGCTTTAGCGGGAGCTCCTACAATGAGCAGTTCTTC | CASSFSGSSYNEQFF
TRBJ1-5 | TRBV15 | - | - | TGTGCCACCAGCAGCACAACTTCAGGGTGGAGCAATCAGCCCCAGCATTTT | CATSSTTSGWSNQPQHF
TRBJ2-3 | TRBV3-1/TRBV3-2 | once | TRBD2 | TGTGCCAGCAGCCAAGGGGGGGGTACGCAGTATTTT | CASSQGGGTQYF
TRBJ2-5 | TRBV7-9 | - | - | TGTGCCAGCACCCCTCTCCAGACTAGTTTTGAGACCCAGTACTTC | CASTPLQTSFETQYF
TRBJ2-4 | TRBV7-9 | - | TRBD1 | TGTGCCAGCAGCCCGAGGACAGGGGGGGTCGTGGTGAACATTCAGTACTTC | CASSPRTGGVVVNIQYF
TRBJ1-1 | TRBV10-3 | - | TRBD1 | TGTGCCATCAGTAGGGGACAGGGGTCGAACACTGAAGCTTTCTTT | CAISRGQGSNTEAFF
TRBJ2-5 | TRBV4-2 | - | TRBD2 | TGTGCCAGCAGCCCGTCAAGCGGGAGAAGCGAGGAGACCCAGTACTTC | CASSPSSGRSEETQYF
TRBJ1-1 | TRBV11-2 | - | TRBD1 | TGTGCCAGCAGCTTCAACACAGGGGTGGAAGCTTTCTTT | CASSFNTGVEAFF
TRBJ1-5 | TRBV30 | - | - | TGTGCTCTTAAGTCCGGGAATCAGCCCCAGCATTTT | CALKSGNQPQHF
TRBJ2-7 | TRBV28 | - | TRBD2 | TGTGCCAGCAGGCGGGAGACCTACGAGCAGTACTTC | CASRRETYEQYF
TRBJ2-1 | TRBV28 | - | TRBD2 | TGTGCCAGCAGCTCTAGCGGGAGAGGGTCCTACAATGAGCAGTTCTTC | CASSSSGRGSYNEQFF